The text below deals with one TCR beta chain. What it binds is unknown. The sample is drawn from a study of the immune and genomic landscape of osteosarcoma. Study background: Pediatric and adult high-grade osteosarcoma patients, median diagnosis age roughly 26. The cohort was enriched for poor-risk osteosarcoma. General study results and limits: Productive clonality stayed low overall, though C3 exceeded C1. Four to six cases had one hyperexpanded dominant clone and under 100 clonotypes.

TCRdb's copy holds only in-frame clones and misses some; the assay was immunoSEQ multiplex PCR. The sample has roughly 2,200 clones, roughly 78% seen once. The CDR3 covers 16 residues. V lost 2 bases, J lost 6 bases, and 9 bases stayed unmatched. Germline V gives CDR1 MNHNY, CDR2 SVGAGI (reference sequence). Primary, local recurrence and metastasis osteosarcoma tumors were taken after treatment from poor-prognosis patients. Sequenced input: osteosarcoma tumor tissue from the lung. This receptor was identified in a human donor with osteosarcoma. The rearrangement uses TRBV6-6 and TRBJ1-2; 10 nucleotides line up with TRBD1. CDR3 DNA: TGTGCCAGCAGTTACCTCCGGACAGGGGGTATGGATGGCTACACCTTC. It encodes CASSYLRTGGMDGYTF.